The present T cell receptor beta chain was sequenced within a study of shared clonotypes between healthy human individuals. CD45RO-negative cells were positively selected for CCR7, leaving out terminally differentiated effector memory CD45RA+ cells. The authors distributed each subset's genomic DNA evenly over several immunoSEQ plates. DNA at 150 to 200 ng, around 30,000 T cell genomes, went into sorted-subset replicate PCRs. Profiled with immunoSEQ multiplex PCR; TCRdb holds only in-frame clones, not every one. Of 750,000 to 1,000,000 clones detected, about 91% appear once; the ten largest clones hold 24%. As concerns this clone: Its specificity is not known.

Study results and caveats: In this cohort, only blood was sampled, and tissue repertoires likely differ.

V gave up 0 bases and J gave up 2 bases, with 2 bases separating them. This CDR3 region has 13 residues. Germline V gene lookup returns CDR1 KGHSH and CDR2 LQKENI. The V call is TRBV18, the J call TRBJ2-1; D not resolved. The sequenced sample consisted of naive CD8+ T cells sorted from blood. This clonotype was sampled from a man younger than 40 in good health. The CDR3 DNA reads TGTGCCAGCTCACCACCGGCCTACAATGAGCAGTTCTTC. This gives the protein CASSPPAYNEQFF.